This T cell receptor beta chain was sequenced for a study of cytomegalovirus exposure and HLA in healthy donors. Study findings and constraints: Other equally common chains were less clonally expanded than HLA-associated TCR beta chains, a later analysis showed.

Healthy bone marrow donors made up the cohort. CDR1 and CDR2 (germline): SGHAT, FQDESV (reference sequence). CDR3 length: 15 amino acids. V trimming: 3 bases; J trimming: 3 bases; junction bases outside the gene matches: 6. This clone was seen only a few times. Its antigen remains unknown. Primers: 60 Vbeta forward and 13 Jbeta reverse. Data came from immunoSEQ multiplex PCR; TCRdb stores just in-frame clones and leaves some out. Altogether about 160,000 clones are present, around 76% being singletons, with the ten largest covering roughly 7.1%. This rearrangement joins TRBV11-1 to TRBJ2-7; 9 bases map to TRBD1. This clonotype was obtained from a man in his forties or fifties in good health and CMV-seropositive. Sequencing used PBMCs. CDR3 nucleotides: TGTGCCAGCAGCTTGGGGACAGGGTTTAACTACGAGCAGTACTTC. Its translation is CASSLGTGFNYEQYF.